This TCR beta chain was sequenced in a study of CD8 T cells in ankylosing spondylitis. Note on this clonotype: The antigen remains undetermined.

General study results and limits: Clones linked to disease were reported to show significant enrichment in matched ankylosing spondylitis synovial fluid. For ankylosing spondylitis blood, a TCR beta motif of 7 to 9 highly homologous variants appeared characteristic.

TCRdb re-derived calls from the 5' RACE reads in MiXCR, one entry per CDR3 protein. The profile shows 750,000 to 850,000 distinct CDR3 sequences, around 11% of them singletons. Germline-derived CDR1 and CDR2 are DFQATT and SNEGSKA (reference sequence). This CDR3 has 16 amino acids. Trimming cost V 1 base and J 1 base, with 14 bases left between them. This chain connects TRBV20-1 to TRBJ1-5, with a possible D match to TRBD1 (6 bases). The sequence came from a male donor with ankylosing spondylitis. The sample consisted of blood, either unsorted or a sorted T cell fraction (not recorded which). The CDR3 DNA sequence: TGCAGTGCTAGAGTCCCTGAGGGGGTAAGCAATCAGCCCCAGCATTTT. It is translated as CSARVPEGVSNQPQHF.